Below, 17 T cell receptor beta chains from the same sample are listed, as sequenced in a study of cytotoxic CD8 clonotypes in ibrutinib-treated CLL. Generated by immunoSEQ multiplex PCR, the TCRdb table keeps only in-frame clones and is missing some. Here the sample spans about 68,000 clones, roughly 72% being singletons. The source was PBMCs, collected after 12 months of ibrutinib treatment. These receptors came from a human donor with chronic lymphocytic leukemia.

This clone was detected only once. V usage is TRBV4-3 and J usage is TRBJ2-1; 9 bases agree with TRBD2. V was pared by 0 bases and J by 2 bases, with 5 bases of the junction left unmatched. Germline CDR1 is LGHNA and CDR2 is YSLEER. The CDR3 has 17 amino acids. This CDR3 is CASSQDLSGGPYNEQFF. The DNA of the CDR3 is TGCGCCAGCAGCCAAGATCTGAGCGGGGGGCCCTACAATGAGCAGTTCTTC.

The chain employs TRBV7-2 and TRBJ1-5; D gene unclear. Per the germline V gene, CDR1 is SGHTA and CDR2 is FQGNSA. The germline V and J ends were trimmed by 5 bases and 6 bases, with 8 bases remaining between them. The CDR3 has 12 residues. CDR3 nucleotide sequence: TGTGCCAGCAGCCCCGAAGCTCAGCCCCAGCATTTT. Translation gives CASSPEAQPQHF.

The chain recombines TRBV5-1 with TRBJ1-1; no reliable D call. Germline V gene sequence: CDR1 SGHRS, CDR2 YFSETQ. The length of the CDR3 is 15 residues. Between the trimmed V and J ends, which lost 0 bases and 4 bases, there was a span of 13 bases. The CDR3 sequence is CASSLGSRTSTEAFF. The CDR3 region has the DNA TGCGCCAGCAGCTTGGGGTCCAGAACAAGCACTGAAGCTTTCTTT.

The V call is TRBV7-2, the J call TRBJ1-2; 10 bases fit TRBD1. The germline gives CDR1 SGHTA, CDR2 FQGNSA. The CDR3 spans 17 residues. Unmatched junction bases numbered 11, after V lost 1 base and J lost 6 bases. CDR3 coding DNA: TGTGCCAGCAGCTTAGGGCCCCCGGGACAGGGGTTGGATGGCTACACCTTC. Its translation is CASSLGPPGQGLDGYTF. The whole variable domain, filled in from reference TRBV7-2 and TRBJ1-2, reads GAGVSQSPSNKVTEKGKDVELRCDPISGHTALYWYRQSLGQGLEFLIYFQGNSAPDKSGLPSDRFSAERTGGSVSTLTIQRTQQEDSAVYLCASSLGPPGQGLDGYTFGSGTRLTVV.

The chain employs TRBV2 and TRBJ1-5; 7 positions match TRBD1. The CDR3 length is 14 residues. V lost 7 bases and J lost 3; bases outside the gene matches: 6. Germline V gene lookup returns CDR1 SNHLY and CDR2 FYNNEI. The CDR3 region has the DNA TGTGCCAGCACCTTCGACAGGGTCAATCAGCCCCAGCATTTT. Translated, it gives CASTFDRVNQPQHF.

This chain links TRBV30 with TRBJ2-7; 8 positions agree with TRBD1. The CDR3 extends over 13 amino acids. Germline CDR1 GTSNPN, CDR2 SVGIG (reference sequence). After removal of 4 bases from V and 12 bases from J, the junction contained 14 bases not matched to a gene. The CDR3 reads CAWNSKITDRAYF. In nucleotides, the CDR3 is TGTGCCTGGAATTCCAAAATAACGGACAGGGCGTACTTC.

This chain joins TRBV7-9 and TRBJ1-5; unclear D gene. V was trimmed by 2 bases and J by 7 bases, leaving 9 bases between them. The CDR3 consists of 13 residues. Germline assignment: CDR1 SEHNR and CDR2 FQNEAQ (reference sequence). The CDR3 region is CASSLLEGQPQHF. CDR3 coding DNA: TGTGCCAGCAGCTTACTTGAGGGACAGCCCCAGCATTTT.

CDR3 protein: CASSEGLAITGELFF. The CDR3 DNA reads as TGTGCCAGCAGTGAAGGACTAGCGATTACCGGGGAGCTGTTTTTT. The chain employs TRBV2 and TRBJ2-2; the match to TRBD2 covers 8 bases. The CDR3 runs to 15 residues. The germline V gene encodes CDR1 SNHLY and CDR2 FYNNEI. The trim removed 1 base at V and 5 bases at J, leaving 3 bases unmatched.

CDR3 sequence reads: CASSQIDEAFF. The CDR3 DNA is TGTGCCAGTAGTCAGATCGATGAAGCTTTCTTT. This chain connects TRBV19 to TRBJ1-1; D is unresolved. Germline assignment: CDR1 LNHDA and CDR2 SQIVND (reference sequence). V dropped 5 bases and J dropped 7 bases, with 8 bases sitting between them. The CDR3 length is 11 residues.

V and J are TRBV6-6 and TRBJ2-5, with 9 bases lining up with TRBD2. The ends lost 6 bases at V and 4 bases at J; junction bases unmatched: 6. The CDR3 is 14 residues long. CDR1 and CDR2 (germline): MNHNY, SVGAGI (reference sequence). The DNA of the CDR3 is TGTGCCAGCAGCCTAGCGGGGTTGGGAGAGACCCAGTACTTC. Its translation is CASSLAGLGETQYF.

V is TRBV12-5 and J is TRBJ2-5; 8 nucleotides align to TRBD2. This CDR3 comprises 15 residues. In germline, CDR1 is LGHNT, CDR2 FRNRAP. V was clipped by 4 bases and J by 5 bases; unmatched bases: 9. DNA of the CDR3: TGTGCTAGTGGTTGGGCGGGGGGCTCTTCGGAGACCCAGTACTTC. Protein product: CASGWAGGSSETQYF.

The CDR3: CASSAIDRGGNYGYTF. CDR3 DNA: TGTGCCAGCAGTGCCATAGACAGGGGTGGGAACTATGGCTACACCTTC. This sequence joins TRBV6-1 and TRBJ1-2, with 8 bases aligning to TRBD1. CDR3 length: 16 residues. Trimming removed 4 bases from V and 2 bases from J; junction bases left unmatched: 9. CDR1 and CDR2 from the germline V gene are MNHNS and SASEGT.

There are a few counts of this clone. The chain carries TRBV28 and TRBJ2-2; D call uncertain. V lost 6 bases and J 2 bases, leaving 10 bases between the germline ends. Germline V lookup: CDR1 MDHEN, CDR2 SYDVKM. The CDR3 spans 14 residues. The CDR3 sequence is CASSPGGNTGELFF. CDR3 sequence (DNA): TGTGCCAGCAGCCCTGGCGGAAACACCGGGGAGCTGTTTTTT. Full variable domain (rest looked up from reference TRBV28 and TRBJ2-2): DVKVTQSSRYLVKRTGEKVFLECVQDMDHENMFWYRQDPGLGLRLIYFSYDVKMKEKGDIPEGYSVSREKKERFSLILESASTNQTSMYLCASSPGGNTGELFFGEGSRLTVL.

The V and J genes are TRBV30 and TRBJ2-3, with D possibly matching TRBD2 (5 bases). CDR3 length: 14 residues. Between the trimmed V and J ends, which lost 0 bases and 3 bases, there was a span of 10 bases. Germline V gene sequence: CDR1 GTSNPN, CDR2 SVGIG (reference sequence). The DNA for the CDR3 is TGTGCCTGGAGTGTACTATCGGGGACAGATACGCAGTATTTT. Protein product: CAWSVLSGTDTQYF.

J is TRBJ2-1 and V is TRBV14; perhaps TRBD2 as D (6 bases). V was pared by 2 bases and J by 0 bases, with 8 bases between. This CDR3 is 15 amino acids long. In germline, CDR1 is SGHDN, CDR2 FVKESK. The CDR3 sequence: CASSQRGSSYNEQFF. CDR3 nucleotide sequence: TGTGCCAGCAGCCAACGGGGGAGCTCCTACAATGAGCAGTTCTTC.

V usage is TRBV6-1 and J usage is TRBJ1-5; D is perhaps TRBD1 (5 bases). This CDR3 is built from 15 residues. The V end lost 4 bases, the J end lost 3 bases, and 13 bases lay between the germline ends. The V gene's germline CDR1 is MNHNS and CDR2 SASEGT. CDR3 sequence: CASSGSRGPNQPQHF. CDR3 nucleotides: TGTGCCAGCAGTGGAAGCCGGGGCCCCAATCAGCCCCAGCATTTT.

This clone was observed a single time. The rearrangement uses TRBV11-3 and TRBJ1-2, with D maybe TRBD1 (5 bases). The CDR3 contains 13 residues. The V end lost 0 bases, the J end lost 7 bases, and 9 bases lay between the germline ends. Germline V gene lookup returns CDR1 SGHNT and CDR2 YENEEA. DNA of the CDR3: TGTGCCAGCAGCTTAGAGGCAGGGCTTGGCTACACCTTC. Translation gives CASSLEAGLGYTF.